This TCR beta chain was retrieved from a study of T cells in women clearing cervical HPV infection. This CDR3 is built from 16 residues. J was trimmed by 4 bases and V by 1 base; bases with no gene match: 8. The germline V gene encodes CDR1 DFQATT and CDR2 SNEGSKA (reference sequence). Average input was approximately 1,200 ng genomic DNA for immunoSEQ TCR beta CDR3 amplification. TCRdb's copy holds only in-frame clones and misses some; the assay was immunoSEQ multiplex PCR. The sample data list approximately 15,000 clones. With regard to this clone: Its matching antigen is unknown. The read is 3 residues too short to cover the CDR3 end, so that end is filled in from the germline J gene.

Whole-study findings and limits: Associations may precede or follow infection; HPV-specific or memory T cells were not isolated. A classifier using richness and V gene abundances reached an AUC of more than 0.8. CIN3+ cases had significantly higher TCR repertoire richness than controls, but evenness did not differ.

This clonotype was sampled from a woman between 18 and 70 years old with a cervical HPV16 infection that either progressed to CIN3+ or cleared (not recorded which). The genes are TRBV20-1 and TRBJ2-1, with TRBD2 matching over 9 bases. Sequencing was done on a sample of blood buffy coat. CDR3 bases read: TGCAGTGCTAGAGGGTTGGGTAGCGGGAGTTACAATGAG. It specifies CSARGLGSGSYNE. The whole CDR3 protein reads CSARGLGSGSYNEQFF.